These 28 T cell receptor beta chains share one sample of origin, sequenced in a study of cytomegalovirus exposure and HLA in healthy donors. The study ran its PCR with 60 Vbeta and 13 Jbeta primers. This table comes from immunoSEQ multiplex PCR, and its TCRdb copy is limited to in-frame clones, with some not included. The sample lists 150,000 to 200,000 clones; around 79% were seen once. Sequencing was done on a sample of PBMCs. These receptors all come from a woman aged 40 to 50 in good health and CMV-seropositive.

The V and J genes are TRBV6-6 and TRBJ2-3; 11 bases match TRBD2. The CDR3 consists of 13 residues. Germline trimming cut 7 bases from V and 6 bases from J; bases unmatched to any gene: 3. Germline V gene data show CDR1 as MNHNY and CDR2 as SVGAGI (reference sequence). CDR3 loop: CASTWTSGDTQYF. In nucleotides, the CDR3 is TGTGCCAGCACCTGGACTAGCGGGGATACGCAGTATTTT.

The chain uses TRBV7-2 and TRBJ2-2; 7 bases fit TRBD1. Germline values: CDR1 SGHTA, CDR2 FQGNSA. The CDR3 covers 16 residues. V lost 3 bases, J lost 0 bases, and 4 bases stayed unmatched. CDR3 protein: CASSLQGTANTGELFF. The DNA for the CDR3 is TGTGCCAGCAGCTTGCAAGGGACAGCGAACACCGGGGAGCTGTTTTTT.

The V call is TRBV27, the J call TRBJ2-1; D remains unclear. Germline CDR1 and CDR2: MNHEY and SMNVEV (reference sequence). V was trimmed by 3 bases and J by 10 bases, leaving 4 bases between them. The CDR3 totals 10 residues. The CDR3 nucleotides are TGTGCCAGCAGTTTTTTAGAGCAGTTCTTC. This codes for CASSFLEQFF.

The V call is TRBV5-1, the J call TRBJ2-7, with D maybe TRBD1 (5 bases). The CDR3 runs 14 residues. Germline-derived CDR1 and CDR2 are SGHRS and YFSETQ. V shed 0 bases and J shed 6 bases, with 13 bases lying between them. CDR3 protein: CASSLGQSSGEQYF. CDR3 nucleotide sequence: TGCGCCAGCAGCTTGGGACAGTCCTCAGGCGAGCAGTACTTC. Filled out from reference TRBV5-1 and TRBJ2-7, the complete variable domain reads KAGVTQTPRYLIKTRGQQVTLSCSPISGHRSVSWYQQTPGQGLQFLFEYFSETQRNKGNFPGRFSGRQFSNSRSEMNVSTLELGDSALYLCASSLGQSSGEQYFGPGTRLTVT.

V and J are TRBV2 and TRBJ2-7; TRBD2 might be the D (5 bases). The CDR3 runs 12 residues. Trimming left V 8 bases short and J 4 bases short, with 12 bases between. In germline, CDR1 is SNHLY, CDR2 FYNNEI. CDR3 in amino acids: CASGRDTYEQYF. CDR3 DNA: TGTGCCAGCGGGAGAGACACATACGAGCAGTACTTC.

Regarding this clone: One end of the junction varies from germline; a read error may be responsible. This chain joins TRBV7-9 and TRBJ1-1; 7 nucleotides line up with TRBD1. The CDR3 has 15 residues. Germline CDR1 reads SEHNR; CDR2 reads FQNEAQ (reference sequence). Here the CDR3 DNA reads TGTTCCAGCAGCTTAAGAGGGGGCGCAGACACTGAAGCTTTCTTT. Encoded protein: CSSSLRGGADTEAFF.

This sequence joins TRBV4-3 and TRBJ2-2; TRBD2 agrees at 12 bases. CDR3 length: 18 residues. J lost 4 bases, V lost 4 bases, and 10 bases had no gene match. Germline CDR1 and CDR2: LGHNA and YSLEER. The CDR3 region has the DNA TGCGCCAGCAGCCCGGACCTAGCGGGAGGGCCGGGCACCGGGGAGCTGTTTTTT. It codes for CASSPDLAGGPGTGELFF.

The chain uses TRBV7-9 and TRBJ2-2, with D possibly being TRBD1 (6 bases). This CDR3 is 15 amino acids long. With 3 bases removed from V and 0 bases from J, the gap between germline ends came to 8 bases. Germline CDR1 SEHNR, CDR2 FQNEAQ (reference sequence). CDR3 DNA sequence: TGTGCCAGCAGCTTTGGGACATCGAACACCGGGGAGCTGTTTTTT. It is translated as CASSFGTSNTGELFF.

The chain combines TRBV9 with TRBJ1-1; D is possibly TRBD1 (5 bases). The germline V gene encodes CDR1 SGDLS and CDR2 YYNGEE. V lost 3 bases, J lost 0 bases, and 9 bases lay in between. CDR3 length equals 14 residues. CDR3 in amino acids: CASSAGVLNTEAFF. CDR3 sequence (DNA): TGTGCCAGCAGCGCGGGGGTGTTGAACACTGAAGCTTTCTTT.

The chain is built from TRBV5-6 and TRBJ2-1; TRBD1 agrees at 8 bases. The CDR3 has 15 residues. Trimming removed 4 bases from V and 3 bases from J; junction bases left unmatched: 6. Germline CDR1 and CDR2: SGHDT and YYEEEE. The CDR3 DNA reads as TGTGCCAGCAGCCAGAGGACAGGGCACTACAATGAGCAGTTCTTC. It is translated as CASSQRTGHYNEQFF.

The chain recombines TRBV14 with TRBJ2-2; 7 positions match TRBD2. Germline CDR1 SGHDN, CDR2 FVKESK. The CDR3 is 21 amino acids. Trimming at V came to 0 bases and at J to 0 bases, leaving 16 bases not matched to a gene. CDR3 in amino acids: CASSQDLRVGLGGANTGELFF. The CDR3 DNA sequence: TGTGCCAGCAGCCAAGACTTGAGGGTTGGGTTGGGGGGGGCGAACACCGGGGAGCTGTTTTTT. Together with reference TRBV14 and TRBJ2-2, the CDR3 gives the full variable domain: EAGVTQFPSHSVIEKGQTVTLRCDPISGHDNLYWYRRVMGKEIKFLLHFVKESKQDESGMPNNRFLAERTGGTYSTLKVQPAELEDSGVYFCASSQDLRVGLGGANTGELFFGEGSRLTVL.

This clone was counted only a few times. In nucleotides, the CDR3 is TGTGCCAGCTCACCCGGGACAGGGCTGTATTCACCCCTCCACTTT. It yields the protein CASSPGTGLYSPLHF. The V gene is TRBV18, the J gene TRBJ1-6; the match to TRBD1 covers 9 bases. This CDR3 is built from 15 residues. Trimming at V came to 3 bases and at J to 8 bases, leaving 5 bases not matched to a gene. Germline V gene lookup returns CDR1 KGHSH and CDR2 LQKENI.

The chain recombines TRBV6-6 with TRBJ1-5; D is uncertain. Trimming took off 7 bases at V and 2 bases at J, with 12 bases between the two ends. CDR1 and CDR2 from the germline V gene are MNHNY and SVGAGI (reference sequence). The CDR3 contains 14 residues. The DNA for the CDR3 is TGTGCCAGCACCACCGAGTTGGGCAATCAGCCCCAGCATTTT. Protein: CASTTELGNQPQHF.

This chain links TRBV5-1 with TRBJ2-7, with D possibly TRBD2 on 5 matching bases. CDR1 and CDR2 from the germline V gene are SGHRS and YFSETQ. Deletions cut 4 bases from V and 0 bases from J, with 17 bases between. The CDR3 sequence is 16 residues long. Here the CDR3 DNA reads TGCGCCAGCAGCCCGGAGGTCGGGCCAGCCTCCTACGAGCAGTACTTC. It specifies CASSPEVGPASYEQYF.

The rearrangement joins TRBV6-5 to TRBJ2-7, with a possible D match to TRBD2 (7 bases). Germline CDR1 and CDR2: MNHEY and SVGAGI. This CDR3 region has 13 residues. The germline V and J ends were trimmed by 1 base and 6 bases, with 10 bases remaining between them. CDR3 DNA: TGTGCCAGCAGTTACTGGGAGGGGGGCGAGCAGTACTTC. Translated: CASSYWEGGEQYF.

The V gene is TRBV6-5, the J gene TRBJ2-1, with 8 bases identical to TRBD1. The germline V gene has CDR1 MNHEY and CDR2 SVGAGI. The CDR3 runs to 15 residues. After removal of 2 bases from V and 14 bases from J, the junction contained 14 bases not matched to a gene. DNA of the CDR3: TGTGCCAGCAGTTACACCGACCAGGACAGGGCGAGGAAGTTCTTC. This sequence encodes CASSYTDQDRARKFF.

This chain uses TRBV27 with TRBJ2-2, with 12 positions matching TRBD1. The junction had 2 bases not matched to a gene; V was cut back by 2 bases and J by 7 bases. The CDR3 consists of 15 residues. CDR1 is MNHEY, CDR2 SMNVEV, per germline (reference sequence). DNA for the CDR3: TGTGCCAGCAGTTTAGGGACAGGGGGCGGCGGGGAGCTGTTTTTT. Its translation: CASSLGTGGGGELFF.

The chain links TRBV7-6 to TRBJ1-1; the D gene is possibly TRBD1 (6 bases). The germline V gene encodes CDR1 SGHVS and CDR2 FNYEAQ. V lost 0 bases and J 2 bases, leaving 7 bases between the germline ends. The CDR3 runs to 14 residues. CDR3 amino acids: CASSLAGANTEAFF. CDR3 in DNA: TGTGCCAGCAGCTTAGCGGGGGCAAACACTGAAGCTTTCTTT.

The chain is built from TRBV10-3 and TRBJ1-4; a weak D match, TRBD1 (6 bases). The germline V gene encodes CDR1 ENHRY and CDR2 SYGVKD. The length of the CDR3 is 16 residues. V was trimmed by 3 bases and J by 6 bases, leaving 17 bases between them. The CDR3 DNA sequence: TGTGCCATCAGTGAAGGACAGCAAAGAGGGGATGAAAAACTGTTTTTT. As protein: CAISEGQQRGDEKLFF.

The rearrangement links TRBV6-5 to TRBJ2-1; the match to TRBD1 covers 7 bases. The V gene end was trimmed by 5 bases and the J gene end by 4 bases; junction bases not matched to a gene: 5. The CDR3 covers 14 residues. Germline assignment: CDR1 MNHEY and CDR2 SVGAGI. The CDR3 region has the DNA TGTGCCAGCAGTATGGGACAGACATACAATGAGCAGTTCTTC. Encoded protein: CASSMGQTYNEQFF.

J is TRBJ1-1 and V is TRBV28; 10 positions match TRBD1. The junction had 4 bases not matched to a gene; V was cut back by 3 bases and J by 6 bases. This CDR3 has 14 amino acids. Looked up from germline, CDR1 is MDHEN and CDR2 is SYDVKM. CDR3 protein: CASSFYGQGAEAFF. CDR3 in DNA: TGTGCCAGCAGTTTCTACGGACAGGGGGCTGAAGCTTTCTTT.

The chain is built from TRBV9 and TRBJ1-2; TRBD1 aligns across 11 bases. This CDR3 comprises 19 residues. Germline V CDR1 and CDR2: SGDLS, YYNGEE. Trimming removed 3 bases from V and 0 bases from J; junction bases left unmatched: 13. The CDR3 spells CASSGGSPGQGVANYGYTF. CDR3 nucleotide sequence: TGTGCCAGCAGCGGCGGTAGTCCGGGACAGGGGGTCGCTAACTATGGCTACACCTTC.

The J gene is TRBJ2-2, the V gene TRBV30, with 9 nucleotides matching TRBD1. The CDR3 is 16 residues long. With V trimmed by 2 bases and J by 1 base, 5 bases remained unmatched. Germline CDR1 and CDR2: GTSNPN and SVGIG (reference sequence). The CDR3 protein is CAWSRTGQGNTGELFF. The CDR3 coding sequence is TGTGCCTGGAGTCGAACGGGACAGGGGAACACCGGGGAGCTGTTTTTT.

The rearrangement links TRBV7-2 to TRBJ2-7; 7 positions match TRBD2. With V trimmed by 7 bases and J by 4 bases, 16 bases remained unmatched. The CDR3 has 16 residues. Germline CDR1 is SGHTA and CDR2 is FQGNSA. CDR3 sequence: CASTFGGGRIGYEQYF. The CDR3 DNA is TGTGCCAGCACCTTTGGTGGCGGGAGAATCGGGTACGAGCAGTACTTC.

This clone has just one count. The CDR3 sequence: CASSPDRAWGNYGYTF. The CDR3 DNA follows: TGTGCCAGCTCACCGGACAGGGCCTGGGGGAACTATGGCTACACCTTC. The V and J genes are TRBV18 and TRBJ1-2; 8 nucleotides line up with TRBD1. Germline V CDR1 and CDR2: KGHSH, LQKENI. The length of the CDR3 is 16 residues. The trim removed 3 bases at V and 2 bases at J, leaving 8 bases unmatched.

This CDR3 is CASSWGQANTGELFF. The CDR3 coding sequence is TGCGCCAGCAGCTGGGGACAGGCGAACACCGGGGAGCTGTTTTTT. The chain couples TRBV5-1 to TRBJ2-2; 8 nucleotides match TRBD1. This CDR3 has 15 amino acids. The germline gives CDR1 SGHRS, CDR2 YFSETQ. Trimming took 3 bases from V and 0 from J; bases not matched to a gene: 1.

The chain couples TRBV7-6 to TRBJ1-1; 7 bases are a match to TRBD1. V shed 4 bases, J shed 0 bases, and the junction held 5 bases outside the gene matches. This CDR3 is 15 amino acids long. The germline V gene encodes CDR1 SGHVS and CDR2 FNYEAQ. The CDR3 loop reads CASSSTGSVNTEAFF. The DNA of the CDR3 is TGTGCCAGCAGCTCGACAGGGTCCGTGAACACTGAAGCTTTCTTT.

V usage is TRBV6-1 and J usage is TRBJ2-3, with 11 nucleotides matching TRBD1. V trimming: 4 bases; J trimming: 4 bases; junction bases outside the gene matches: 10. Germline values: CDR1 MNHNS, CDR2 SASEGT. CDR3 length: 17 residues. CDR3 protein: CASSGPGTGGQADTQYF. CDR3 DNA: TGTGCCAGCAGTGGCCCCGGGACAGGGGGTCAAGCAGATACGCAGTATTTT.